Each of the 23 T cell receptor beta chains below was sequenced from the same sample in a study of CD8+ T cells in alopecia areata. In each case, RNA was isolated and then reverse transcribed into cDNA as the sequencing template. Repertoires were generated with immunoSEQ multiplex PCR, while TCRdb's copy carries only in-frame clones and drops some. The table records about 150,000 clones, around 57% of them present only once. The sequencing sample was made of CD4+ T cells sorted from blood. The origin of the receptors is a human donor in good health.

The chain is built from TRBV6-4 and TRBJ2-2, with a weak D call TRBD2 (6 bases). Germline CDR1 and CDR2: MRHNA and SNTAGT. The CDR3 spans 15 residues. The V end lost 2 bases, the J end lost 4 bases, and 11 bases lay between the germline ends. The CDR3 reads CASSDTPGGTGELFF. DNA of the CDR3: TGTGCCAGCAGTGACACCCCCGGGGGCACCGGGGAGCTGTTTTTT.

The chain joins TRBV4-1 to TRBJ2-2, with 16 bases matching TRBD2. The CDR3 sequence is 19 residues long. V was clipped by 2 bases and J by 4 bases; unmatched bases: 7. Germline V gene sequence: CDR1 MGHRA, CDR2 YSYEKL. Here the CDR3 DNA reads TGCGCCAGCAGCCAATGGGGACTAGCGGGAGGGCCGGGCACCGGGGAGCTGTTTTTT. Encoded protein: CASSQWGLAGGPGTGELFF.

The chain combines TRBV29-1 with TRBJ2-3; D gene ambiguous. Germline loops: CDR1 SQVTM, CDR2 ANQGSEA. The CDR3 is 15 residues long. V was shortened by 5 bases and J by 2 bases, with 17 bases between the two germline ends. Here the CDR3 reads CSVSQDGGSTDTQYF. The DNA of the CDR3 is TGCAGCGTTTCTCAAGATGGCGGCTCCACAGATACGCAGTATTTT.

This clone was seen a handful of times. The chain has TRBV29-1 and TRBJ2-7, with 9 bases identical to TRBD1. Trimming at V came to 3 bases and at J to 5 bases, leaving 8 bases not matched to a gene. The CDR3 contains 14 residues. Per the germline V gene, CDR1 is SQVTM and CDR2 is ANQGSEA. The chain's CDR3 is CSVDPLGQGDEQYF. The CDR3 bases are TGCAGCGTTGACCCTCTGGGACAGGGAGACGAGCAGTACTTC.

This clone has just a few counts. V gene TRBV7-3 combines with J gene TRBJ2-3; D perhaps matches TRBD1 (10 bases). V dropped 5 bases and J dropped 6 bases, with 18 bases sitting between them. The germline V gene encodes CDR1 SGHTA and CDR2 FQGTGA. CDR3 length: 15 amino acids. The CDR3 loop is CASSLAGQGSDTQYF. CDR3 sequence (DNA): TGTGCCAGCAGCCTAGCGGGACAGGGGTCCGATACGCAGTATTTT.

The genes are TRBV29-1 and TRBJ2-7; the D gene is possibly TRBD1 (5 bases). Germline assignment: CDR1 SQVTM and CDR2 ANQGSEA. The V end lost 1 base, the J end lost 5 bases, and 9 bases lay between the germline ends. The length of the CDR3 is 12 residues. The CDR3 reads CSVEGQTHEQYF. DNA of the CDR3: TGCAGCGTTGAAGGACAGACCCACGAGCAGTACTTC.

This clone was counted a few times. This chain connects TRBV9 to TRBJ1-2; a possible D gene is TRBD1 (6 bases). Trimming pared 4 bases from V and 4 bases from J, leaving 14 bases between. Germline lookup yields CDR1 SGDLS and CDR2 YYNGEE. The CDR3 is 14 residues long. The CDR3 bases are TGTGCCAGCAGCCTCAATACAGGGACCTATGGCTACACCTTC. Translating it yields CASSLNTGTYGYTF.

The chain is built from TRBV29-1 and TRBJ2-2, with a possible D match to TRBD1 (7 bases). Germline lookup yields CDR1 SQVTM and CDR2 ANQGSEA. The V and J ends lost 5 bases and 1 base respectively, with 14 bases between them. The CDR3 is made up of 15 amino acids. CDR3 sequence (DNA): TGCAGCGTTCTTCGGCAGGGGGGGAACACCGGGGAGCTGTTTTTT. Translating gives CSVLRQGGNTGELFF.

The CDR3 sequence is CASGLVPGLAMGNEQFF. CDR3 bases: TGTGCTAGTGGTTTGGTCCCGGGACTAGCGATGGGAAATGAGCAGTTCTTC. This rearrangement joins TRBV12-5 to TRBJ2-1; 10 nucleotides align to TRBD2. Per the germline V gene, CDR1 is LGHNT and CDR2 is FRNRAP. The J segment lost 7 bases and the V segment lost 0 bases, leaving 9 bases of the junction unmatched. The CDR3 contains 17 residues. Full variable domain (outside the CDR3, taken from reference TRBV12-5 and TRBJ2-1): DARVTQTPRHKVTEMGQEVTMRCQPILGHNTVFWYRQTMMQGLELLAYFRNRAPLDDSGMPKDRFSAEMPDATLATLKIQPSEPRDSAVYFCASGLVPGLAMGNEQFFGPGTRLTVL.

The gene calls are TRBV9 and TRBJ2-1, with TRBD1 matching 7 bases. This CDR3 comprises 18 residues. Losses at the gene ends were 0 bases for V and 8 bases for J; bases not matched to a gene: 17. Germline CDR1 is SGDLS and CDR2 is YYNGEE. CDR3 bases: TGTGCCAGCAGCGTAGGCCACAACCTCAGGACAGGAGGAGATGAGCAGTTCTTC. Translation gives CASSVGHNLRTGGDEQFF.

The chain carries TRBV13 and TRBJ2-2; 9 nucleotides agree with TRBD1. Germline V CDR1 and CDR2: PRHDT, FYEKMQ (reference sequence). Losses at the gene ends were 5 bases for V and 7 bases for J; bases not matched to a gene: 14. There are 17 residues in the CDR3. The CDR3 DNA reads as TGTGCCAGCAGCAAGCGGACAGGGGCCACTTTTGGCGGGGAGCTGTTTTTT. It codes for CASSKRTGATFGGELFF. Full variable domain (rest looked up from reference TRBV13 and TRBJ2-2): AAGVIQSPRHLIKEKRETATLKCYPIPRHDTVYWYQQGPGQDPQFLISFYEKMQSDKGSIPDRFSAQQFSDYHSELNMSSLELGDSALYFCASSKRTGATFGGELFFGEGSRLTVL.

This clone was observed once. The rearrangement links TRBV30 to TRBJ1-3, with unresolved D. The ends were cut back, 3 bases at V and 0 bases at J, with 6 bases in the middle. CDR3 length: 13 residues. Germline V lookup: CDR1 GTSNPN, CDR2 SVGIG (reference sequence). The DNA of the CDR3 is TGTGCCTGGAGGCTGAGCTCTGGAAACACCATATATTTT. Its translation: CAWRLSSGNTIYF. Full variable domain (missing parts from reference TRBV30 and TRBJ1-3): SQTIHQWPATLVQPVGSPLSLECTVEGTSNPNLYWYRQAAGRGLQLLFYSVGIGQISSEVPQNLSASRPQDRQFILSSKKLLLSDSGFYLCAWRLSSGNTIYFGEGSWLTVV.

V is TRBV27 and J is TRBJ1-1; weak D call: TRBD1 (5 bases). The V gene's germline CDR1 is MNHEY and CDR2 SMNVEV (reference sequence). This CDR3 has 14 residues. With 6 bases removed from V and 4 bases from J, the gap between germline ends came to 15 bases. DNA for the CDR3: TGTGCCAGCAGACCAAGCGGGGGAGGCACTGAAGCTTTCTTT. Amino acids: CASRPSGGGTEAFF.

The V gene is TRBV30, the J gene TRBJ2-4; perhaps TRBD1 as D (8 bases). Trimming removed 3 bases from V and 6 bases from J, with 21 bases in between. The CDR3 extends over 16 amino acids. CDR1 and CDR2 from the germline V gene are GTSNPN and SVGIG (reference sequence). Here the CDR3 DNA reads TGTGCCTGGAGCGGGGGGACAGGAGGTATTGGAAACATTCAGTACTTC. Its translation: CAWSGGTGGIGNIQYF.

The CDR3, as DNA: TGTGCCAGCAGCCAAGATCGCGGCGGCCGGTCGGGAATGTTCTTT. This translates into CASSQDRGGRSGMFF. The chain couples TRBV14 to TRBJ1-1; D call uncertain. In germline, CDR1 is SGHDN, CDR2 FVKESK. The CDR3 totals 15 residues. Trimming left V 0 bases short and J 14 bases short, with 22 bases between.

The gene calls are TRBV29-1 and TRBJ2-2; D is unresolved. CDR3 size: 14 residues. Trimming shortened V by 0 bases and J by 4 bases, and 9 bases separated the two germline ends. Germline loops: CDR1 SQVTM, CDR2 ANQGSEA. The CDR3, as DNA: TGCAGCGTTGAAGACTGGAGACGCACCGGGGAGCTGTTTTTT. It yields the protein CSVEDWRRTGELFF.

V usage is TRBV30 and J usage is TRBJ1-2; D remains ambiguous. Germline loops: CDR1 GTSNPN, CDR2 SVGIG (reference sequence). The V end lost 2 bases, the J end lost 8 bases, and 12 bases lay between the germline ends. The CDR3 has 12 amino acids. The CDR3 reads CAWSLRHGGYTF. Written as DNA, the CDR3 is TGTGCCTGGAGTTTACGACACGGCGGCTACACCTTC.

The chain carries TRBV6-5 and TRBJ1-5; no reliable D call. With 6 bases removed from V and 3 bases from J, the gap between germline ends came to 6 bases. Germline-derived CDR1 and CDR2 are MNHEY and SVGAGI. The CDR3 length is 12 residues. CDR3 protein: CASRGNNQPQHF. Written as DNA, the CDR3 is TGTGCCAGCAGAGGGAACAATCAGCCCCAGCATTTT.

There are a few counts of this clone. The chain recombines TRBV25-1 with TRBJ2-5; D not certain. Germline lookup yields CDR1 MGHDK and CDR2 SYGVNS. This CDR3 is 12 amino acids long. The ends were cut back, 5 bases at V and 3 bases at J, with 7 bases in the middle. CDR3 bases: TGTGCCAGCAGTCGGGTGGAAGAGACCCAGTACTTC. This encodes CASSRVEETQYF. The full variable domain, rest sourced from reference TRBV25-1 and TRBJ2-5, is EADIYQTPRYLVIGTGKKITLECSQTMGHDKMYWYQQDPGMELHLIHYSYGVNSTEKGDLSSESTVSRIRTEHFPLTLESARPSHTSQYLCASSRVEETQYFGPGTRLLVL.

CDR3 in DNA: TGCAGCGTTGGTCGGAGGGCCTCTTACGAGCAGTACTTC. It codes for CSVGRRASYEQYF. The chain employs TRBV29-1 and TRBJ2-7, with D perhaps matching TRBD2 (6 bases). The V end lost 4 bases, the J end lost 4 bases, and 14 bases lay between the germline ends. CDR1 is SQVTM and CDR2 is ANQGSEA in the germline V gene. CDR3 length: 13 residues.

The chain has TRBV27 and TRBJ1-2; a weak D match, TRBD1 (6 bases). Germline V lookup: CDR1 MNHEY, CDR2 SMNVEV (reference sequence). The CDR3 contains 14 residues. Trimming took off 6 bases at V and 6 bases at J, with 17 bases between the two ends. The CDR3 nucleotides read TGTGCCAGCAGACGCACAGGGTCTAATCATGGCTACACCTTC. Protein: CASRRTGSNHGYTF.

This clone was observed a few times. The rearrangement uses TRBV10-3 and TRBJ2-7; D is unresolved. V was trimmed by 0 bases and J by 5 bases, leaving 5 bases between them. Germline loops: CDR1 ENHRY, CDR2 SYGVKD. The CDR3 extends over 12 amino acids. The CDR3 spells CAISESSNEQYF. The CDR3 DNA reads as TGTGCCATCAGTGAGTCTAGTAACGAGCAGTACTTC.

This clone was recorded at least ten times. The rearrangement links TRBV5-4 to TRBJ2-1; TRBD2 is a possible D gene (6 bases). Germline-derived CDR1 and CDR2 are SGHNT and YYREEE (reference sequence). With 3 bases removed from V and 1 base from J, the gap between germline ends came to 17 bases. The CDR3 length is 17 residues. The CDR3 DNA follows: TGTGCCAGCAGCTACGCGGGGTTGGTCATGTCCTACAATGAGCAGTTCTTC. Its protein is CASSYAGLVMSYNEQFF.